The 11 T cell receptor beta chains below were found in one sample sequenced in a study of T-cell memory formation after mild COVID-19. TCRdb analysed the 5' RACE reads with MiXCR anew, one entry per CDR3 protein. The sample lists about 82,000 distinct CDR3 sequences; approximately 13% were seen once. Sequencing input: PBMCs or a T cell subset sorted from them (not recorded which). The receptor source for this set is an adult woman who had mild COVID-19 (a few samples of this study predate the infection). Cell type and time point are not known.

This clonotype occurred a few times. This chain links TRBV27 with TRBJ2-5; D remains unclear. The CDR3 is 13 residues long. CDR1 MNHEY and CDR2 SMNVEV come from the germline V gene (reference sequence). V gave up 4 bases and J gave up 3 bases, with 9 bases separating them. This chain's CDR3 is CASSWHNKETQYF. The CDR3, as DNA: TGTGCCAGCAGTTGGCACAACAAAGAGACCCAGTACTTC.

This clonotype showed up just a few times. This chain joins TRBV9 and TRBJ2-7; unclear D gene. The CDR3 is made up of 13 amino acids. From germline, CDR1 is SGDLS and CDR2 YYNGEE. Trimming pared 4 bases from V and 1 base from J, leaving 9 bases between. Here the CDR3 reads CASSLGESYEQYF. In DNA, the CDR3 is TGTGCCAGCAGCCTTGGGGAATCCTACGAGCAGTACTTC.

The J gene is TRBJ1-5, the V gene TRBV12-3 or TRBV12-4, with 10 bases fitting TRBD1. The trim removed 8 bases at V and 5 bases at J, leaving 3 bases unmatched. The CDR3 has 13 amino acids. CDR3 nucleotide sequence: TGTGCCAGCGGCGGGACAGGGGATCAGCCCCAGCATTTT. It codes for CASGGTGDQPQHF.

This clonotype was counted many times. V is TRBV7-2 and J is TRBJ2-1, with TRBD2 matching 16 bases. Per the germline V gene, CDR1 is SGHTA and CDR2 is FQGNSA. J gave up 5 bases and V 4 bases, and 5 bases lay outside the gene matches. The CDR3 spans 17 residues. In DNA, the CDR3 is TGTGCCAGCAGCTCGGGACTAGCGGGGGGGCTGGACAATGAGCAGTTCTTC. Its translation: CASSSGLAGGLDNEQFF.

This clonotype was seen more than once but under ten times. V and J are TRBV7-9 and TRBJ2-1, with D maybe TRBD1 (7 bases). The germline V gene encodes CDR1 SEHNR and CDR2 FQNEAQ (reference sequence). V lost 6 bases, J lost 5 bases, and 14 bases lay in between. This CDR3 contains 14 residues. CDR3 coding DNA: TGTGCCAGCAGGCGGGACAGCTCGGACAATGAGCAGTTCTTC. Its translation: CASRRDSSDNEQFF.

This clonotype was detected only a few times. The J gene is TRBJ2-1, the V gene TRBV11-2; D is possibly TRBD2 (5 bases). Germline values: CDR1 SGHAT, CDR2 FQNNGV. The CDR3 runs to 11 residues. V was trimmed by 8 bases and J by 7 bases, leaving 9 bases between them. As DNA, the CDR3 is TGTGCCAGCCTCAGAGGGAATGAGCAGTTCTTC. The encoded protein is CASLRGNEQFF.

This clonotype has at least ten counts. The rearrangement uses TRBV5-1 and TRBJ2-5; tentatively, D is TRBD1 (6 bases). V dropped 3 bases and J dropped 0 bases, with 15 bases sitting between them. The CDR3 has 16 residues. Germline loops: CDR1 SGHRS, CDR2 YFSETQ. CDR3: CASSSRQVYYQETQYF. The CDR3 region has the DNA TGCGCCAGCAGCTCTCGACAGGTTTATTACCAAGAGACCCAGTACTTC.

This chain connects TRBV5-6 to TRBJ2-7; 13 bases map to TRBD2. Germline assignment: CDR1 SGHDT and CDR2 YYEEEE. V gave up 4 bases and J gave up 2 bases; unmatched junction bases: 3. The CDR3 loop spans 15 amino acids. The CDR3 region is CASSTGTSGTYEQYF. CDR3 DNA: TGTGCCAGCAGCACCGGGACTAGCGGGACCTACGAGCAGTACTTC.

The chain carries TRBV6-2 or TRBV6-3 and TRBJ1-5; D not resolved. There are 13 residues in the CDR3. Germline assignment: CDR1 MNHEY and CDR2 SVGEGT. V was clipped by 2 bases and J by 10 bases, with 12 bases between them. The CDR3 DNA reads TGTGCCAGCAGTTACACCCTCACCAGCCCCCAGCATTTT. Its translation is CASSYTLTSPQHF.

This clonotype showed up just a few times. This rearrangement joins TRBV12-3 or TRBV12-4 to TRBJ1-5, with 8 bases aligning to TRBD1. The length of the CDR3 is 17 residues. V shed 7 bases, J shed 5 bases, and the junction held 16 bases outside the gene matches. The CDR3 reads CASTSGQENNEDQPQHF. The CDR3 coding sequence is TGTGCCAGCACCTCGGGACAGGAGAATAACGAAGATCAGCCCCAGCATTTT.

This clonotype was detected a few times. This chain's CDR3 is CASSQGRAGAPLHF. Here the CDR3 DNA reads TGTGCCAGCAGTCAGGGGAGGGCCGGGGCACCCCTCCACTTT. The chain uses TRBV12-3 or TRBV12-4 and TRBJ1-6, with D possibly matching TRBD1 (6 bases). CDR3 length: 14 residues. With 5 bases removed from V and 11 bases from J, the gap between germline ends came to 16 bases.